This T cell receptor (beta chain) was documented in a study of Ad26.COV2.S vaccination and SARS-CoV-2 variants. The V gene's germline CDR1 is SQVTM and CDR2 ANQGSEA. With 5 bases removed from V and 6 bases from J, the gap between germline ends came to 11 bases. This CDR3 contains 12 residues. Treatment of the sample: roughly 19 received Ad26.COV2.S at low or high dose, single or two shots; about 5 received placebo; per-sample allocation not given. The samples date from day 63 after the first vaccine or placebo injection. Produced via immunoSEQ multiplex PCR; TCRdb's table is partial and in-frame only. The data hold roughly 320,000 clones, with around 84% observed a single time.

The material sequenced was peripheral blood, taken in a trial of Ad26.COV2.S vaccine versus placebo. This receptor was identified in a person between 18 and 65 years old who received the Ad26.COV2.S COVID-19 vaccine or a placebo. The chain couples TRBV29-1 to TRBJ2-1; D is undetermined. For the CDR3, the DNA is TGCAGCGTTTATCAGGATGGCAATGAGCAGTTCTTC. This encodes CSVYQDGNEQFF.